These 20 T cell receptor beta chains were all obtained from the same sample, sequenced in a study of shared clonotypes between healthy human individuals. Naive CD8 cells comprised CD45RO-negative, CCR7-positively selected cells, excluding terminally differentiated effector memory CD45RA+ cells. Repertoires were generated with immunoSEQ multiplex PCR, while TCRdb's copy carries only in-frame clones and drops some. The table records about 2.1 million clones, roughly 93% of them present only once. The specimen was naive CD8+ T cells from PBMCs. The receptors derive from a young man in good health. Some clones in this sample may be carry-over from other donors' samples.

V and J are TRBV28 and TRBJ1-5, with D possibly being TRBD1 (6 bases). Germline CDR1 is MDHEN and CDR2 is SYDVKM. This CDR3 spans 16 amino acids. Trimming removed 5 bases from V and 0 bases from J, with 14 bases in between. CDR3 in amino acids: CASSIPDSNSNQPQHF. The CDR3, as DNA: TGTGCCAGCAGTATACCGGACAGCAATAGCAATCAGCCCCAGCATTTT.

The chain carries TRBV6-5 and TRBJ2-1; D remains unclear. The CDR3 is 14 residues long. Germline V gene lookup returns CDR1 MNHEY and CDR2 SVGAGI. V was shortened by 0 bases and J by 9 bases, with 12 bases between the two germline ends. The CDR3 DNA is TGTGCCAGCAGTTACTCCTTAGATCTCCCTGAGCAGTTCTTC. It translates to CASSYSLDLPEQFF.

This clone showed up just once. This rearrangement joins TRBV5-1 to TRBJ2-7, with TRBD1 as a possible D gene (5 bases). Looked up from germline, CDR1 is SGHRS and CDR2 is YFSETQ. CDR3 length: 13 amino acids. V shed 7 bases and J shed 2 bases, with 13 bases lying between them. The CDR3 spells CASAIGATYEQYF. The CDR3 region has the DNA TGCGCCAGCGCTATAGGGGCTACCTACGAGCAGTACTTC.

The genes are TRBV7-9 and TRBJ2-5; D not certain. Trimming took off 6 bases at V and 0 bases at J, with 17 bases between the two ends. Per the germline V gene, CDR1 is SEHNR and CDR2 is FQNEAQ (reference sequence). The length of the CDR3 is 16 residues. CDR3 sequence: CASSKQLSRDQETQYF. The CDR3 DNA follows: TGTGCCAGCAGTAAGCAATTATCTAGAGACCAAGAGACCCAGTACTTC. The full variable domain, rest sourced from reference TRBV7-9 and TRBJ2-5, is DTGVSQNPRHKITKRGQNVTFRCDPISEHNRLYWYRQTLGQGPEFLTYFQNEAQLEKSRLLSDRFSAERPKGSFSTLEIQRTEQGDSAMYLCASSKQLSRDQETQYFGPGTRLLVL.

The chain is built from TRBV5-4 and TRBJ1-1, with D unresolved. This CDR3 contains 13 residues. Germline CDR1 SGHNT, CDR2 YYREEE (reference sequence). V lost 3 bases to trimming and J lost 1 base, with 7 bases between them. The CDR3 region is CASSSNKNTEAFF. The CDR3 DNA sequence: TGTGCCAGCAGCTCGAACAAGAACACTGAAGCTTTCTTT. Looking up the rest from reference TRBV5-4 and TRBJ1-1 gives the full variable domain: ETGVTQSPTHLIKTRGQQVTLRCSSQSGHNTVSWYQQALGQGPQFIFQYYREEENGRGNFPPRFSGLQFPNYSSELNVNALELDDSALYLCASSSNKNTEAFFGQGTRLTVV.

The V and J genes are TRBV9 and TRBJ1-1, with D perhaps TRBD1 (6 bases). Germline CDR1 is SGDLS and CDR2 is YYNGEE. Trimming took off 4 bases at V and 7 bases at J, with 14 bases between the two ends. The CDR3 consists of 13 residues. The chain's CDR3 is CASSTRGAGEAFF. CDR3 DNA: TGTGCCAGCAGCACCCGGGGGGCAGGTGAAGCTTTCTTT. Full variable domain (rest looked up from reference TRBV9 and TRBJ1-1): DSGVTQTPKHLITATGQRVTLRCSPRSGDLSVYWYQQSLDQGLQFLIQYYNGEERAKGNILERFSAQQFPDLHSELNLSSLELGDSALYFCASSTRGAGEAFFGQGTRLTVV.

V usage is TRBV9 and J usage is TRBJ2-3, with TRBD2 identical over 7 bases. V shed 3 bases and J 2 bases; nucleotides not matched to a gene: 6. The CDR3 has 15 amino acids. From germline, CDR1 is SGDLS and CDR2 YYNGEE. The CDR3 DNA sequence: TGTGCCAGCAGCGAAAGACTAGCCGACACAGATACGCAGTATTTT. It yields the protein CASSERLADTDTQYF.

The rearrangement joins TRBV6-5 to TRBJ2-1; 12 bases map to TRBD1. This CDR3 has 15 residues. The germline gives CDR1 MNHEY, CDR2 SVGAGI. V trimming: 3 bases; J trimming: 8 bases; junction bases outside the gene matches: 5. CDR3 DNA: TGTGCCAGCAGTTATTCCGGGACAGGGGGCGATGAGCAGTTCTTC. Its protein product is CASSYSGTGGDEQFF.

The genes are TRBV9 and TRBJ1-1; perhaps TRBD1 as D (6 bases). CDR3 length: 16 residues. Germline CDR1 and CDR2: SGDLS and YYNGEE. Trimming removed 4 bases from V and 1 base from J, with 17 bases in between. This chain's CDR3 is CASSNSPGGRNTEAFF. DNA for the CDR3: TGTGCCAGCAGCAACTCTCCCGGGGGGCGGAACACTGAAGCTTTCTTT.

DNA of the CDR3: TGTGCCAGCAGCCAAGAAGTCGGGAGAAAGACCCAGTACTTC. Protein: CASSQEVGRKTQYF. V gene TRBV14 combines with J gene TRBJ2-5; possibly TRBD2 for D (6 bases). CDR1 and CDR2 from the germline V gene are SGHDN and FVKESK. Trimming took off 0 bases at V and 6 bases at J, with 11 bases between the two ends. The CDR3 loop spans 14 amino acids.

This clone was found a few times. V gene TRBV18 combines with J gene TRBJ1-5; D gene ambiguous. The ends were cut back, 5 bases at V and 4 bases at J, with 15 bases in the middle. The CDR3 sequence is 15 residues long. Germline V gene sequence: CDR1 KGHSH, CDR2 LQKENI. The CDR3 DNA sequence: TGTGCCAGCTCAGACGCGGGAACCCCTAATCAGCCCCAGCATTTT. Amino acids: CASSDAGTPNQPQHF.

A note on this clone: Other DNA sequences of this sample code for an identical CDR3. The chain has TRBV27 and TRBJ1-4; 10 bases align to TRBD1. The CDR3 totals 14 residues. Germline values: CDR1 MNHEY, CDR2 SMNVEV (reference sequence). V was clipped by 6 bases and J by 7 bases; unmatched bases: 5. The CDR3 region is CASSLTGGFEKLFF. The CDR3 DNA reads TGTGCCAGCAGCCTGACAGGGGGCTTTGAAAAACTGTTTTTT. The variable domain in full, with the rest retrieved from reference TRBV27 and TRBJ1-4, is EAQVTQNPRYLITVTGKKLTVTCSQNMNHEYMSWYRQDPGLGLRQIYYSMNVEVTDKGDVPEGYKVSRKEKRNFPLILESPSPNQTSLYFCASSLTGGFEKLFFGSGTQLSVL.

V is TRBV27 and J is TRBJ2-7, with TRBD2 matching 8 bases. With V trimmed by 6 bases and J by 5 bases, 9 bases remained unmatched. This CDR3 comprises 14 residues. The V gene's germline CDR1 is MNHEY and CDR2 SMNVEV (reference sequence). CDR3 nucleotides: TGTGCCAGCAGCCTCGGGGGGGGGCAAAACGAGCAGTACTTC. As protein: CASSLGGGQNEQYF.

This chain links TRBV27 with TRBJ2-7, with 12 bases lining up with TRBD2. Looked up from germline, CDR1 is MNHEY and CDR2 is SMNVEV (reference sequence). Unmatched junction bases numbered 3, after V lost 2 bases and J lost 7 bases. The CDR3 has 14 residues. The CDR3 region has the DNA TGTGCCAGCAGTTTAACTAGCGGGAGGTTAGAGCAGTACTTC. Its translation is CASSLTSGRLEQYF.

As to this clone: Other DNA sequences in this specimen translate into the identical CDR3. This chain joins TRBV27 and TRBJ2-1; D ambiguous. Germline values: CDR1 MNHEY, CDR2 SMNVEV (reference sequence). With 0 bases removed from V and 8 bases from J, the gap between germline ends came to 5 bases. The CDR3 runs 12 residues. The CDR3 protein is CASSLSGHEQFF. The DNA of the CDR3 is TGTGCCAGCAGTTTATCGGGCCATGAGCAGTTCTTC.

The chain recombines TRBV28 with TRBJ2-7; 12 bases are a match to TRBD2. V gave up 6 bases and J gave up 3 bases; unmatched junction bases: 18. The CDR3 covers 19 residues. Germline loops: CDR1 MDHEN, CDR2 SYDVKM. This CDR3 is CASRTDRASGRASIYEQYF. The CDR3 region has the DNA TGTGCCAGCAGAACAGACCGGGCTAGCGGGAGGGCCTCTATCTACGAGCAGTACTTC.

CDR3 sequence (DNA): TGTGCCAGCAATGTTGTAGCCTCGAACACCGGGGAGCTGTTTTTT. This sequence encodes CASNVVASNTGELFF. The V call is TRBV28, the J call TRBJ2-2; no firm D call. The germline CDR1 and CDR2 sequences are MDHEN and SYDVKM. The CDR3 loop spans 15 amino acids. V lost 7 bases and J 0 bases, leaving 12 bases between the germline ends.

The chain employs TRBV7-2 and TRBJ2-4; D remains ambiguous. The V gene lost 0 bases and the J gene lost 1 base, with 16 bases spanning the gap. From germline, CDR1 is SGHTA and CDR2 FQGNSA. There are 18 residues in the CDR3. CDR3 coding DNA: TGTGCCAGCAGCTTAGCCCTTGGCGGCTTCGGGGCCAAAAACATTCAGTACTTC. This sequence encodes CASSLALGGFGAKNIQYF.

There are a few counts of this clone. This chain uses TRBV4-1 with TRBJ1-1, with no clear D. The CDR3 totals 14 residues. CDR1 and CDR2 (germline): MGHRA, YSYEKL. The ends were cut back, 3 bases at V and 0 bases at J, with 8 bases in the middle. Written as DNA, the CDR3 is TGCGCCAGCAGCCACGGGGAGGTGAACACTGAAGCTTTCTTT. Encoded protein: CASSHGEVNTEAFF.

The chain links TRBV19 to TRBJ1-2, with no clear D. Trimming removed 4 bases from V and 4 bases from J, with 19 bases in between. CDR3 length equals 16 residues. CDR1 and CDR2 (germline): LNHDA, SQIVND (reference sequence). CDR3 sequence reads: CASSKSTASSVYGYTF. The CDR3, as DNA: TGTGCCAGTAGTAAGAGCACAGCCAGTTCGGTCTATGGCTACACCTTC.